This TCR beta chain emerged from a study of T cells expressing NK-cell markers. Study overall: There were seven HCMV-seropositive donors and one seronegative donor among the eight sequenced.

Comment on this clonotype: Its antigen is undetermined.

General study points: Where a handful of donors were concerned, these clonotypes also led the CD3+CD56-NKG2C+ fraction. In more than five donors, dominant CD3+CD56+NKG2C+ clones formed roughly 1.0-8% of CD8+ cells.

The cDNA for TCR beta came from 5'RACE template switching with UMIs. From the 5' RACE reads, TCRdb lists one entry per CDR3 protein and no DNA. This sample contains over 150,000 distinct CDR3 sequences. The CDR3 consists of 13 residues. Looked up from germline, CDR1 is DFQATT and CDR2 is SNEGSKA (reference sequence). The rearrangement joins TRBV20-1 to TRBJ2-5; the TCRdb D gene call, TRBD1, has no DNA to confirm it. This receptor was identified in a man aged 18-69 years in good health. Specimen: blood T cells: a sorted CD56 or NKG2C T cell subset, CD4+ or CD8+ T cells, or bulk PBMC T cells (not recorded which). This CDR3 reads CSAPLGVRETQYF.